Listed below are T cell receptor beta chains from one sample, sequenced in a study of Ad26.COV2.S vaccination and SARS-CoV-2 variants. Some clones are missing from TCRdb's copy, which holds only in-frame ones; the method was immunoSEQ multiplex PCR. The sample records 380,000 or so clones, around 82% being singletons. Material: peripheral blood, obtained in a trial of Ad26.COV2.S vaccine versus placebo. These receptors all come from a person aged 18 to 65 who received the Ad26.COV2.S COVID-19 vaccine or a placebo. Both conserved end residues are trimmed from each CDR3.

J,V,CDR3
TRBJ2-7,TRBV6-2/TRBV6-3,ASSRLYVSYEQY
TRBJ1-1,TRBV24-1,ATSDSEAGKGTEAF
TRBJ1-2,TRBV30,AWSAQNYGYT
TRBJ2-5,TRBV18,ASPKTPQGRKTQY
TRBJ2-7,TRBV7-9,ASSSGGGSDYEQY
TRBJ1-5,TRBV7-8,ASSPRGTNSNQPQH
TRBJ2-7,TRBV19,ASTRGPDYEQY
TRBJ2-3,TRBV2,ASREGGRGTDTQY
TRBJ2-3,TRBV3-1/TRBV3-2,ASSQLDTQY
TRBJ2-3,TRBV20-1,SASEGGEDTQY
TRBJ2-3,TRBV13,ASSLIGSPTDTQY
TRBJ2-6,TRBV6-5,ASRRDPWANVLT
TRBJ2-5,TRBV4-2,ASSQDGLRAFQETQY
TRBJ1-6,TRBV12-3/TRBV12-4,ASSGQGHSPLH
TRBJ2-3,TRBV4-2,ASSQDPTDTQY
TRBJ2-7,TRBV6-6,ASSYSKGGASYEQY
TRBJ2-1,TRBV4-3,ASSHQPGLAGGAWTYNEQF
TRBJ2-7,TRBV10-3,AISDPGLPTYEQY
TRBJ2-5,TRBV6-6,ASSTPRETQY
TRBJ2-5,TRBV2,ASRRQGALGETQY
TRBJ1-2,TRBV7-2,ASSLTGIDGYT
TRBJ2-3,TRBV11-3,ASSSRAGGSTDTQY
TRBJ1-1,TRBV19,ASRGGTGRNTEAF
TRBJ1-4,TRBV18,ASSPLRGKLF
TRBJ2-1,TRBV6-1,ASSGGLRPPTGEQF
TRBJ1-6,TRBV11-1,ASSLKAFHSPLH
TRBJ2-1,TRBV19,ASSPKLRGRAYNEQF
TRBJ1-5,TRBV2,ASSETGDSNQPQH
TRBJ2-3,TRBV3-1/TRBV3-2,ASSQGVTQY
TRBJ1-6,TRBV7-2,ASSARTEDNSPLH
TRBJ1-6,TRBV12-3/TRBV12-4,ASSRQYNSPLH
TRBJ1-1,TRBV11-3,ASSTLVLNTEAF
TRBJ2-3,TRBV5-1,ASSLITSSDTQY
TRBJ1-2,TRBV7-8,ASSRDTGTYGYT
TRBJ2-3,TRBV3-1/TRBV3-2,ASSHVPPTDTQY
TRBJ2-7,TRBV13,ASSLVRHEQY
TRBJ1-5,TRBV11-2,ASSLRPSNQPQH
TRBJ2-3,TRBV3-1/TRBV3-2,ASSQELGLGTDTQY
TRBJ2-7,TRBV19,ASSTLAGPSYEQY
TRBJ2-1,TRBV7-7,ASSPQGGRANNEQF
TRBJ2-3,TRBV7-6,ASSPPGPTQADTQY
TRBJ1-1,TRBV5-1,ASSLAPGIGTEAF
TRBJ1-5,TRBV19,ASSPSMYSNQPQH
TRBJ2-7,TRBV5-1,ASSLGQGAVDEQY
TRBJ1-3,TRBV28,ASSLLGLNRGEVGNTIY
TRBJ1-2,TRBV5-6,ASSLPGNYGYT
TRBJ2-6,TRBV5-6,ASSLRGSGANVLT
TRBJ2-7,TRBV11-2,ASSAEGYSREQY
TRBJ1-2,TRBV4-1,ASSQVGEANYGYT